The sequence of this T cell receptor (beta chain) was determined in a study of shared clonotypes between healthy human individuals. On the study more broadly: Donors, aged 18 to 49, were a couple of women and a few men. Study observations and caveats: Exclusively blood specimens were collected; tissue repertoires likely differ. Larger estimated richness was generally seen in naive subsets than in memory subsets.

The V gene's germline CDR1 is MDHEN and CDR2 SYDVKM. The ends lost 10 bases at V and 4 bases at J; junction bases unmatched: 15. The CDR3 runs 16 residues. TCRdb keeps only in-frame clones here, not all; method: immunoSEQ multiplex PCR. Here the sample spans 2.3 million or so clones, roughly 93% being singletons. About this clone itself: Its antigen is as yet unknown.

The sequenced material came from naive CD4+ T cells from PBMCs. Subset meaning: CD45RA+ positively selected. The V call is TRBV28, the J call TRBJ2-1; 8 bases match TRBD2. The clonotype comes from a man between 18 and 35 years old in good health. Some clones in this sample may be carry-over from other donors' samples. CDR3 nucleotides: TGTGCCACCTATACGACCCTTGGCGGGAGGTACAATGAGCAGTTCTTC. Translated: CATYTTLGGRYNEQFF. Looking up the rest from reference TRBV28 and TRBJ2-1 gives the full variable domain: DVKVTQSSRYLVKRTGEKVFLECVQDMDHENMFWYRQDPGLGLRLIYFSYDVKMKEKGDIPEGYSVSREKKERFSLILESASTNQTSMYLCATYTTLGGRYNEQFFGPGTRLTVL.